One and the same sample provided the 26 T cell receptor beta chains below, sequenced in a study of tumor and adjacent non-tumor tissue in lung cancer. RNA was extracted from bulk tissue without any cell sorting. Distant lung tissue was collected more than 3 cm away from the tumor edge. TCRbeta libraries were built with three rounds of nested PCR, modified from ARM-PCR. In TCRdb, the multiplex PCR reads were re-called with MiXCR into one record per CDR3 protein. The sample shows roughly 67,000 distinct CDR3 sequences, about 77% of them seen only once. The sequencing input was distant non-tumor lung tissue. The receptors were sampled from a man aged 55-75 years with non-small cell lung cancer.

The sample holds a few counts of this clonotype. The chain has TRBV5-4 and TRBJ2-3; TRBD2 matches 11 bases. Germline CDR1 SGHNT, CDR2 YYREEE (reference sequence). The CDR3 is 15 amino acids. V lost 6 bases and J lost 9; bases outside the gene matches: 12. In nucleotides, the CDR3 is TGTGCCAGCAACCAACAACTAGCGGGAGATTTGACGCAGTATTTT. Amino acid sequence: CASNQQLAGDLTQYF.

The chain couples TRBV7-2 to TRBJ2-1; D not certain. Per germline, CDR1 SGHTA and CDR2 FQGNSA. Trimming took 5 bases from V and 5 from J, leaving 16 bases between them. The CDR3 contains 15 residues. CDR3 nucleotides: TGTGCCAGCAGCCCTCGGGCGGCCGTCGACAATGAGCAGTTCTTC. This sequence encodes CASSPRAAVDNEQFF.

Notes on this clonotype: Lacking the conserved final phenylalanine or tryptophan, this CDR3 likely reflects a read error. Because the CDR3's place on the DNA is in doubt, the DNA is left out and the CDR3 is given as listed by TCRdb. The V gene is TRBV5-6, the J gene TRBJ2-7; the table's TRBD1 call for D was not verified on the DNA. CDR1 and CDR2 from the germline V gene are SGHDT and YYEEEE. Ends included, the CDR3 has 15 residues. This CDR3 reads CACSAGQGNFYEQYL.

This clonotype has only one observation. The V call is TRBV29-1, the J call TRBJ1-5; D is unresolved. The CDR3 contains 13 residues. V was shortened by 4 bases and J by 9 bases, with 16 bases between the two germline ends. CDR1 and CDR2 from the germline V gene are SQVTM and ANQGSEA. This CDR3 reads CSVAPERDRPQHF. In nucleotides, the CDR3 is TGCAGCGTTGCTCCGGAGCGAGATCGGCCCCAGCATTTT.

For this clonotype: One end of the junction is discordant with germline, which a read error may explain. This chain uses TRBV10-3 with TRBJ2-2; D is ambiguous. The germline V gene has CDR1 ENHRY and CDR2 SYGVKD. CDR3 length: 16 residues. CDR3: CAISDPSRANTEELFF. CDR3 DNA: TGTGCCATCAGTGACCCCTCAAGGGCGAACACCGAGGAGCTGTTTTTT.

This clonotype was recorded at least ten times. The chain has TRBV28 and TRBJ2-7, with D perhaps matching TRBD1 or TRBD2 (5 bases each). Germline V gene sequence: CDR1 MDHEN, CDR2 SYDVKM. The CDR3 sequence is 12 residues long. Trimming stripped 8 bases from V and 2 bases from J, with 10 bases between. CDR3 sequence reads: CASRDGAYEQYF. In DNA form, the CDR3 reads TGTGCCAGCCGGGACGGTGCCTACGAGCAGTACTTC.

This rearrangement joins TRBV6-2 or TRBV6-3 to TRBJ2-5, with 7 bases that match TRBD2. V shed 9 bases and J 4 bases; nucleotides not matched to a gene: 11. This CDR3 has 14 amino acids. CDR1 and CDR2 from the germline V gene are MNHEY and SVGEGT. In nucleotides, the CDR3 is TGTGCCAGTAGCCTGCGGGAGTGGTCAGAGACCCAGTACTTC. As protein: CASSLREWSETQYF.

In regard to this clonotype: At one end the junction does not follow the germline gene, possibly because of a read error. The chain couples TRBV6-1 to TRBJ2-7, with D possibly being TRBD1 (5 bases). Germline V gives CDR1 MNHNS, CDR2 SASEGT. CDR3 length equals 13 residues. The CDR3 sequence: CASSQQASYEHYF. The CDR3 nucleotides read TGTGCAAGCAGCCAACAGGCGTCCTACGAGCACTACTTC.

To note about this clonotype: Here the CDR3 omits its conserved ending phenylalanine or tryptophan, so a read error is the likely source. The chain is built from TRBV6-5 and TRBJ2-2, with 8 bases identical to TRBD2. V shed 5 bases, J shed 4 bases, and the junction held 9 bases outside the gene matches. This CDR3 is 16 amino acids long. Germline V gene data show CDR1 as MNHEY and CDR2 as SVGAGI. The CDR3 loop reads CASSLSGAGGTGELFY. Here the CDR3 DNA reads TGTGCCAGCAGTCTTAGCGGGGCGGGGGGCACCGGGGAGCTGTTTTAT.

To note about this clonotype: At one boundary the junction diverges from the germline segment, which might be a read error. This chain joins TRBV6-5 and TRBJ2-7; D not certain. Looked up from germline, CDR1 is MNHEY and CDR2 is SVGAGI. The CDR3 extends over 14 amino acids. The DNA of the CDR3 is TGTGCCAGCAGTTGCGAACGGAACACCTATGAGCAGTACTTC. This sequence encodes CASSCERNTYEQYF.

V gene TRBV6-2 or TRBV6-3 combines with J gene TRBJ2-1, with D hard to call. This CDR3 comprises 14 residues. Germline lookup yields CDR1 MNHEY and CDR2 SVGEGT. V lost 6 bases to trimming and J lost 12 bases, with 21 bases between them. The CDR3 nucleotides are TGTGCCAGCAGGCCGGATGGGCTTACAAACGCGCAGTTCTTC. Translation: CASRPDGLTNAQFF.

The CDR3 protein is CASSELLAGGPGEQFF. As DNA, the CDR3 is TGCGCCAGCAGCGAATTACTAGCGGGAGGGCCAGGTGAGCAGTTCTTC. The V and J genes are TRBV4-1 and TRBJ2-1; 13 positions match TRBD2. The germline gives CDR1 MGHRA, CDR2 YSYEKL. Trimming removed 5 bases from V and 9 bases from J; junction bases left unmatched: 10. CDR3 size: 16 residues.

Comment on this clonotype: Compared with germline, one end of the junction differs, possibly owing to a read error. V usage is TRBV4-1 and J usage is TRBJ2-5, with D possibly being TRBD2 (6 bases). Germline CDR1 and CDR2: MGHRA and YSYEKL. The CDR3 is 14 residues long. The CDR3 spells CASSPGREWEIQYF. As DNA, the CDR3 is TGCGCCAGTAGCCCCGGCCGGGAGTGGGAGATCCAGTACTTC.

V and J are TRBV29-1 and TRBJ2-7, with 7 bases aligning to TRBD1. V shed 8 bases, J shed 4 bases, and the junction held 11 bases outside the gene matches. Germline V gene sequence: CDR1 SQVTM, CDR2 ANQGSEA. This CDR3 is 13 amino acids long. CDR3 sequence reads: CSTVTGSRYEQYF. In nucleotides, the CDR3 is TGCAGCACTGTGACAGGGTCCCGTTACGAGCAGTACTTC.

A note on this clonotype: The conserved phenylalanine or tryptophan normally closing the CDR3 is absent here, so this likely arose from a read error. The chain is built from TRBV29-1 and TRBJ2-7; D is ambiguous. The germline gives CDR1 SQVTM, CDR2 ANQGSEA. The CDR3 covers 11 residues. The CDR3 nucleotides read TGCATCGTTGAAATGGGATACGAGCAGTACCTC. Amino acids: CIVEMGYEQYL.

About this clonotype itself: The conserved closing phenylalanine or tryptophan is absent in this CDR3, likely reflecting a read error. The chain links TRBV29-1 to TRBJ1-1; D is unresolved. The CDR3 spans 11 residues. CDR1 and CDR2 (germline): SQVTM, ANQGSEA. Trimming shortened V by 4 bases and J by 11 bases, and 14 bases separated the two germline ends. DNA of the CDR3: TGCAGCGTTGTCACAGCCCCGAAGGCTTTCCAT. Amino acids: CSVVTAPKAFH.

This clonotype has at least ten counts. The chain employs TRBV28 and TRBJ1-2; D is unclear. V lost 6 bases to trimming and J lost 4 bases, with 18 bases between them. This CDR3 has 15 amino acids. CDR1 and CDR2 (germline): MDHEN, SYDVKM. The CDR3 spells CASRAPRRALYGYTF. The CDR3 nucleotides read TGTGCCAGCAGAGCCCCAAGGAGGGCGCTCTATGGCTACACCTTC.

The V call is TRBV6-1, the J call TRBJ2-7, with D possibly called TRBD1 or TRBD2 (5 bases each). Germline CDR1 reads MNHNS; CDR2 reads SASEGT. V lost 10 bases and J 1 base, leaving 26 bases between the germline ends. The CDR3 spans 17 residues. The DNA for the CDR3 is TGTGCCACCTCTGTCCGTCGGGGAGCGGCAGGGTCCTACGAGCAGTACTTC. Translated, it gives CATSVRRGAAGSYEQYF.

The chain links TRBV28 to TRBJ1-2, with D perhaps matching TRBD1 (5 bases). V lost 6 bases, J lost 6 bases, and 26 bases lay in between. Germline CDR1 and CDR2: MDHEN and SYDVKM. The CDR3 is made up of 17 amino acids. The CDR3, as DNA: TGTGCCAGCAGAGTACTCTCTGGGGCAGGGCGAGGCAATGGCTACACCTTC. It translates to CASRVLSGAGRGNGYTF.

In regard to this clonotype: The germline gene is not matched at one end of the junction; a read error may be the cause. This chain uses TRBV28 with TRBJ2-2; TRBD2 is a possible D gene (5 bases). Germline-derived CDR1 and CDR2 are MDHEN and SYDVKM. This CDR3 region has 14 residues. The CDR3 nucleotides are TGTGCCAACAGTACGGGTAACCGGAACGGGGAGCTATTTTTT. It translates to CANSTGNRNGELFF. Variable domain in full (rest from reference TRBV28 and TRBJ2-2): DVKVTQSSRYLVKRTGEKVFLECVQDMDHENMFWYRQDPGLGLRLIYFSYDVKMKEKGDIPEGYSVSREKKERFSLILESASTNQTSMYLCANSTGNRNGELFFGEGSRLTVL.

The chain carries TRBV12-3 or TRBV12-4 and TRBJ2-1; 14 bases are shared with TRBD2. J was trimmed by 8 bases and V by 7 bases; bases with no gene match: 4. This CDR3 comprises 14 residues. The CDR3 DNA is TGTGCCAGCATCGGGACTAGCGGGAGTGATGAGCAGTTCTTC. Encoded protein: CASIGTSGSDEQFF.

A word on this clonotype: The conserved closing phenylalanine or tryptophan is absent in this CDR3, likely reflecting a read error. This chain uses TRBV11-3 with TRBJ2-1; the D gene is possibly TRBD1 (5 bases). CDR3 length equals 16 residues. Deletions cut 5 bases from V and 9 bases from J, with 23 bases between. Germline V lookup: CDR1 SGHNT, CDR2 YENEEA. The CDR3 spells CASSLIQQAGLGEQFL. The CDR3 DNA reads as TGTGCCAGCAGCCTCATCCAACAAGCAGGGTTAGGTGAGCAGTTCTTA.

With regard to this clonotype: One end of the junction does not line up with germline, which may come from a read error. The chain links TRBV29-1 to TRBJ2-3; 7 bases agree with TRBD2. Germline-derived CDR1 and CDR2 are SQVTM and ANQGSEA. The length of the CDR3 is 15 residues. The CDR3 here is CSVGGTSVTTETQYF. In DNA form, the CDR3 reads TGCAGTGTTGGAGGAACTAGCGTAACAACAGAAACGCAGTATTTT.

The chain employs TRBV4-1 and TRBJ2-1, with D perhaps TRBD2 (5 bases). V was trimmed by 5 bases and J by 1 base, leaving 12 bases between them. The germline gives CDR1 MGHRA, CDR2 YSYEKL. CDR3 length: 15 amino acids. As DNA, the CDR3 is TGCGCCAGCAGCGTCCCTAGCAGATCCTACAATGAGCAGTTCTTC. This gives the protein CASSVPSRSYNEQFF.

This clonotype came up a few times. V and J are TRBV11-3 and TRBJ2-2; D remains ambiguous. Germline V gene data show CDR1 as SGHNT and CDR2 as YENEEA. V gave up 5 bases and J gave up 0 bases, with 7 bases separating them. The CDR3 is made up of 14 amino acids. The CDR3 nucleotides are TGTGCCAGCAGCGCAGACCCGAACACCGGGGAGCTGTTTTTT. It is translated as CASSADPNTGELFF.

This rearrangement joins TRBV5-4 to TRBJ2-1; D is possibly TRBD2 (5 bases). V shed 1 base and J shed 7 bases, with 9 bases lying between them. From germline, CDR1 is SGHNT and CDR2 YYREEE (reference sequence). The CDR3 consists of 13 residues. The DNA for the CDR3 is TGTGCCAGCAGCTTGAATGGGAGTAATGAGCAGTTCTTC. Its translation is CASSLNGSNEQFF.